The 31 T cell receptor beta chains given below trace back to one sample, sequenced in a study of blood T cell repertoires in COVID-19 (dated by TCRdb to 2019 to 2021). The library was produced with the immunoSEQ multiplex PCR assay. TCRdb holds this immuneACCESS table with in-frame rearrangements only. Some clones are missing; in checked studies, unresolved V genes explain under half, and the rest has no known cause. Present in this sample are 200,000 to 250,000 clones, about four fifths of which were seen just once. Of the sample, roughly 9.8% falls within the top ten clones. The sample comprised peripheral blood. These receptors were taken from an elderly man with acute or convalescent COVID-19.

The DNA for the CDR3 is TGTGCCAGCAGTCGGGACAGGGTATCACCCCTCCACTTT. Amino acid sequence: CASSRDRVSPLHF. The chain is built from TRBV25-1 and TRBJ1-6, with TRBD1 matching over 9 bases. Unmatched junction bases numbered 3, after V lost 5 bases and J lost 10 bases. Germline-derived CDR1 and CDR2 are MGHDK and SYGVNS. The CDR3 has 13 amino acids.

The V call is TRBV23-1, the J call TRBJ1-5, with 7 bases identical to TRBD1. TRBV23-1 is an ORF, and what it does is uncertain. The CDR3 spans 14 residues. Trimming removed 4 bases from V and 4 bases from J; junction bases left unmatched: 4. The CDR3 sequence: CASSRGTANQPQHF. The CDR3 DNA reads TGCGCCAGCAGTCGAGGGACAGCGAATCAGCCCCAGCATTTT.

CDR3 in amino acids: CASTWTSGNTIYF. CDR3 in DNA: TGTGCCAGCACCTGGACATCTGGAAACACCATATATTTT. This sequence joins TRBV6-5 and TRBJ1-3, with D possibly TRBD1 on 5 matching bases. From germline, CDR1 is MNHEY and CDR2 SVGAGI. V lost 7 bases to trimming and J lost 1 base, with 8 bases between them. This CDR3 comprises 13 residues.

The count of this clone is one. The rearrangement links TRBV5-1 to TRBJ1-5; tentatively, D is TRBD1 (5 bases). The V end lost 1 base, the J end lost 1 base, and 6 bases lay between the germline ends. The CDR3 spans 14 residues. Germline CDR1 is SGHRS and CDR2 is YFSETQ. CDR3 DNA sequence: TGCGCCAGCAGCTTGCAGGGAAGCAATCAGCCCCAGCATTTT. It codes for CASSLQGSNQPQHF.

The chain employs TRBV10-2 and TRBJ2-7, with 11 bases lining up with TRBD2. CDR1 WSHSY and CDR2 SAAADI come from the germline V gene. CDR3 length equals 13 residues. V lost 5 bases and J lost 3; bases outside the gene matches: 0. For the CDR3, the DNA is TGCGCCAGCAGTACTAGCGGGGGCTACGAGCAGTACTTC. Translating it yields CASSTSGGYEQYF.

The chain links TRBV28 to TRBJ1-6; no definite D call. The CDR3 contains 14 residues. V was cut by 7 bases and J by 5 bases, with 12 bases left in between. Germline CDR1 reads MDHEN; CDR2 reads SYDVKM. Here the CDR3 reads CASTKLTNNSPLHF. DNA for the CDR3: TGTGCCAGCACCAAACTTACGAATAATTCACCCCTCCACTTT.

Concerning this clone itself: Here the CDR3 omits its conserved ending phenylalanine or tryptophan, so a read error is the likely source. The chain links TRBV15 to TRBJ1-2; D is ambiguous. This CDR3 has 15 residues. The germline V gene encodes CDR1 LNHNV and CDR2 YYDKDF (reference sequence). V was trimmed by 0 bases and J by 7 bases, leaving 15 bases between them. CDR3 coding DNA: TGTGCCACCAGCAGAGAAAATCGGGATTTTGGTGGCTACACCCTC. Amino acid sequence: CATSRENRDFGGYTL.

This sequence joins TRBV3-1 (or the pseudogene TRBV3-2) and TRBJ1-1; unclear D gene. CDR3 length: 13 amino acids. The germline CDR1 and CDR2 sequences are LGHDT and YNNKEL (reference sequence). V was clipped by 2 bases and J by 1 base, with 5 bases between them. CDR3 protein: CASSQRQNTEAFF. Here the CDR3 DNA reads TGTGCCAGCAGCCAACGACAGAACACTGAAGCTTTCTTT.

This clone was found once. CDR3 loop: CASSKETGTSGRQSVTQYF. CDR3 bases: TGTGCCAGCAGCAAAGAGACGGGGACTAGCGGGAGGCAGTCAGTTACGCAGTATTTT. J is TRBJ2-3 and V is TRBV21-1; the table's D call, TRBD2, was not checked against the DNA. TRBV21-1 is labeled a pseudogene. This CDR3 spans 19 amino acids.

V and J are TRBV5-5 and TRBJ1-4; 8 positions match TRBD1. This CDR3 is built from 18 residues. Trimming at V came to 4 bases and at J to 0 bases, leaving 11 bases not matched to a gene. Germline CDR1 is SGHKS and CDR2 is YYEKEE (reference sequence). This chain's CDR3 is CASSHGTGSIATNEKLFF. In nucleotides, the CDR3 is TGTGCCAGCAGCCATGGGACAGGAAGCATCGCAACTAATGAAAAACTGTTTTTT.

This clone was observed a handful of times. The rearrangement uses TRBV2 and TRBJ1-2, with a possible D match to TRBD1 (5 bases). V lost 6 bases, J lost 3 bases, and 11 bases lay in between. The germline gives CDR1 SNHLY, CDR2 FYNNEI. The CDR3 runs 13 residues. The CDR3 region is CASSPGHYYGYTF. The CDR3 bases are TGTGCCAGCAGCCCCGGACATTACTATGGCTACACCTTC. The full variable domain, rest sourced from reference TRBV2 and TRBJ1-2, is EPEVTQTPSHQVTQMGQEVILRCVPISNHLYFYWYRQILGQKVEFLVSFYNNEISEKSEIFDDQFSVERPDGSNFTLKIRSTKLEDSAMYFCASSPGHYYGYTFGSGTRLTVV.

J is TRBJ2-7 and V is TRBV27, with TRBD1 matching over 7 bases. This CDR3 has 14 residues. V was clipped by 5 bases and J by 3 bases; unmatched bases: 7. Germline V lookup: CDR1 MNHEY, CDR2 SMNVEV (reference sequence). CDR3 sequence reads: CASSIRDRFYEQYF. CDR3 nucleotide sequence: TGTGCCAGCAGTATACGGGACAGATTCTACGAGCAGTACTTC.

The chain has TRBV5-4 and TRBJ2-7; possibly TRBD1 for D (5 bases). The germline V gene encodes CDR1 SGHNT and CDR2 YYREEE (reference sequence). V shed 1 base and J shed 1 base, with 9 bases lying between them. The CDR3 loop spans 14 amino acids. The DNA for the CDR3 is TGTGCCAGCAGCTTGTTACAGGCATCCTACGAGCAGTACTTC. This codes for CASSLLQASYEQYF.

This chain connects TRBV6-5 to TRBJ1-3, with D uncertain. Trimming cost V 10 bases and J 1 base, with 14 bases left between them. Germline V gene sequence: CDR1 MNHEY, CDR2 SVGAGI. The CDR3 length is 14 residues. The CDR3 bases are TGTGCCACCGGGGAAGGGATATCTGGAAACACCATATATTTT. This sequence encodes CATGEGISGNTIYF.

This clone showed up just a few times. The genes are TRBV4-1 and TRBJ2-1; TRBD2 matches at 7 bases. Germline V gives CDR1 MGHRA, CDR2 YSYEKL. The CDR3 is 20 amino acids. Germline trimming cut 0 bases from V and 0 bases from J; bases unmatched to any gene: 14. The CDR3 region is CASSQEDGASGRSSYNEQFF. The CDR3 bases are TGCGCCAGCAGCCAAGAAGATGGGGCTAGCGGTAGGAGCTCCTACAATGAGCAGTTCTTC.

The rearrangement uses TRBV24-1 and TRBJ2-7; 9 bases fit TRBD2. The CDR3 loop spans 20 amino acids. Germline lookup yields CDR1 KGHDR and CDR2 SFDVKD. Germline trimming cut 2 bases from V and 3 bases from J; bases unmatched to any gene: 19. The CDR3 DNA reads TGTGCCACCAGTGATTCCCTAGCGGGGTCTTCTGGGAACCCTTACTACGAGCAGTACTTC. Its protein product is CATSDSLAGSSGNPYYEQYF.

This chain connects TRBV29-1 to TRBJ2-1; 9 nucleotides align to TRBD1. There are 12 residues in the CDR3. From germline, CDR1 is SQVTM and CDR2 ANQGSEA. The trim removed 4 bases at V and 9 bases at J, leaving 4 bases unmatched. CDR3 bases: TGCAGCGTTGGGACAGGGGTGGGTGAGCAGTTCTTC. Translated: CSVGTGVGEQFF.

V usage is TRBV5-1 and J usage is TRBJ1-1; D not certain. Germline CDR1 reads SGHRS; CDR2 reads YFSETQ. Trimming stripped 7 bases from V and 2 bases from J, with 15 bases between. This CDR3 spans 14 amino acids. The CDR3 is CASRPEITNTEAFF. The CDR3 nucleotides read TGCGCCAGCCGCCCGGAGATTACAAACACTGAAGCTTTCTTT. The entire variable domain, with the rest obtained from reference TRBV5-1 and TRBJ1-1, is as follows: KAGVTQTPRYLIKTRGQQVTLSCSPISGHRSVSWYQQTPGQGLQFLFEYFSETQRNKGNFPGRFSGRQFSNSRSEMNVSTLELGDSALYLCASRPEITNTEAFFGQGTRLTVV.

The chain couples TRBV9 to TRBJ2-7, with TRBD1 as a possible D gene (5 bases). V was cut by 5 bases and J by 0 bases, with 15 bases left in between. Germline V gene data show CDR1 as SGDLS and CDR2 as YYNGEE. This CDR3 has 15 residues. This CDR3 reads CASSRLDTSSYEQYF. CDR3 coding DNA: TGTGCCAGCAGTAGATTGGACACGAGCTCCTACGAGCAGTACTTC.

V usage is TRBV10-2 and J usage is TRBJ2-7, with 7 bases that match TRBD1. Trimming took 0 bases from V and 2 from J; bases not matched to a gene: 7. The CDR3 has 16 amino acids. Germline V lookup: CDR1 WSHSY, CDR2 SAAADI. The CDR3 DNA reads TGCGCCAGCAGTGAGTCAGCCGGGACAGTCGCCTACGAGCAGTACTTC. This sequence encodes CASSESAGTVAYEQYF.

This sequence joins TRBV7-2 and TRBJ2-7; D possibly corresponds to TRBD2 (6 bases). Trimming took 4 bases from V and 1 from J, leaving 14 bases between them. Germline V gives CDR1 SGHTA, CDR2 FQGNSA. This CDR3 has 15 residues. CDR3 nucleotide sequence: TGTGCCAGCAGCTCCCAACTTAGCGGTTCCTACGAGCAGTACTTC. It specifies CASSSQLSGSYEQYF.

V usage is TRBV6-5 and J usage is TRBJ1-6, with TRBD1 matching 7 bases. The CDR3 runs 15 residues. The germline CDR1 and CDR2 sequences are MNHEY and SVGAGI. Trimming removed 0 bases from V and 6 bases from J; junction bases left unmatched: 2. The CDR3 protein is CASSYSGTVNSPLHF. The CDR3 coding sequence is TGTGCCAGCAGTTACTCGGGGACAGTTAATTCACCCCTCCACTTT.

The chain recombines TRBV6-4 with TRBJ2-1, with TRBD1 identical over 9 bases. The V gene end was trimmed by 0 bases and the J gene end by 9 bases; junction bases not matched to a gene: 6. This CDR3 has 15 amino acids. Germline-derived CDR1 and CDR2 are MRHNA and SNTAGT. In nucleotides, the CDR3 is TGTGCCAGCAGTGACTCGGGGACAGGGAGGCCTGAGCAGTTCTTC. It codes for CASSDSGTGRPEQFF.

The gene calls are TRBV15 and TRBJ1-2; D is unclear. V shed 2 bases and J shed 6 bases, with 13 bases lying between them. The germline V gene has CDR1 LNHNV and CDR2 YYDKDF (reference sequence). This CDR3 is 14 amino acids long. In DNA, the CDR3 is TGTGCCACCAGCAGACAAACGTTCGGTGATGGCTACACCTTC. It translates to CATSRQTFGDGYTF.

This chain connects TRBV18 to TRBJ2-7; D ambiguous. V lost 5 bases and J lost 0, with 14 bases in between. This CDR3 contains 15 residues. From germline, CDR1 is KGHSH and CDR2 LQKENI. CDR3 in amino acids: CASSSQNSPSYEQYF. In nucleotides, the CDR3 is TGTGCCAGCTCAAGCCAAAACAGTCCCTCCTACGAGCAGTACTTC.

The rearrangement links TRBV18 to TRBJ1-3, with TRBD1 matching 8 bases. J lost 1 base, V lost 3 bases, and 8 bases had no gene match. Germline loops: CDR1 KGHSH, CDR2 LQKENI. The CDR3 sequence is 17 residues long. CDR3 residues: CASSPRTGGDSGNTIYF. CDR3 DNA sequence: TGTGCCAGCTCACCGCGTACAGGGGGAGATTCTGGAAACACCATATATTTT.

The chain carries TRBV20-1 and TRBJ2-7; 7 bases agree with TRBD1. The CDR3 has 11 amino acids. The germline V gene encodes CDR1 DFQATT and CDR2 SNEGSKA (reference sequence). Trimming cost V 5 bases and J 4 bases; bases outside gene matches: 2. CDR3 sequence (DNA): TGCAGTGCTGGGACAGCTTACGAGCAGTACTTC. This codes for CSAGTAYEQYF.

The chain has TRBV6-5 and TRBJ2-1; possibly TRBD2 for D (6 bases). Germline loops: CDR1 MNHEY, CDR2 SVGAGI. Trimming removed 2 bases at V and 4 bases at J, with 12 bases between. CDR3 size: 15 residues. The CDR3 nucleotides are TGTGCCAGCAGTTACCGGGGGAGACCTTACAATGAGCAGTTCTTC. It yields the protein CASSYRGRPYNEQFF.

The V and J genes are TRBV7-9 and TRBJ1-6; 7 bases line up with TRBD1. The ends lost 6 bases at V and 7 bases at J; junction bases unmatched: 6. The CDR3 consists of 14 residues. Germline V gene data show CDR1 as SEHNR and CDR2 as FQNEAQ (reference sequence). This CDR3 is CASRLGTANSPLHF. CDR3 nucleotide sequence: TGTGCCAGCAGGCTTGGGACAGCGAATTCACCCCTCCACTTT. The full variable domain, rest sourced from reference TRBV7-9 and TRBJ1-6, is DTGVSQNPRHKITKRGQNVTFRCDPISEHNRLYWYRQTLGQGPEFLTYFQNEAQLEKSRLLSDRFSAERPKGSFSTLEIQRTEQGDSAMYLCASRLGTANSPLHFGNGTRLTVT.

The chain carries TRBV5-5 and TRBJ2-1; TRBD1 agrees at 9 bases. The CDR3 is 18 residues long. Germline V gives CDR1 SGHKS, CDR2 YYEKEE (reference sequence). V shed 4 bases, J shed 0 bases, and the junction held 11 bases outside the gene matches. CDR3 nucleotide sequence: TGTGCCAGCAGCGTACCGGGACAGGGCCTCCTCTCCTACAATGAGCAGTTCTTC. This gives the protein CASSVPGQGLLSYNEQFF. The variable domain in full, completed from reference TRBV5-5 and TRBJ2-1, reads DAGVTQSPTHLIKTRGQQVTLRCSPISGHKSVSWYQQVLGQGPQFIFQYYEKEERGRGNFPDRFSARQFPNYSSELNVNALLLGDSALYLCASSVPGQGLLSYNEQFFGPGTRLTVL.

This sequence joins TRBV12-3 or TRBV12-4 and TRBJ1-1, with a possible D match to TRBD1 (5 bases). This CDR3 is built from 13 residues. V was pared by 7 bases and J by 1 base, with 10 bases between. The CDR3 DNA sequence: TGTGCCAGCACTTTTCAGGGGAACACTGAAGCTTTCTTT. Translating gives CASTFQGNTEAFF.